What follows is one T cell receptor (beta chain) and its context. The antigen is unknown. Per germline, CDR1 MNHEY and CDR2 SMNVEV (reference sequence). The ends were cut back, 5 bases at V and 11 bases at J, with 15 bases in the middle. The CDR3 is made up of 12 amino acids. This specimen comes from a study of T-cell memory formation after mild COVID-19. Findings and caveats of the study: CD4+ bias marked clones expanding day 15 to 37, unlike balanced contracting clones.

In TCRdb, the 5' RACE reads were re-called with MiXCR into one record per CDR3 protein. The sample records 200,000 or so distinct CDR3 sequences, about a sixth being singletons. Sequenced input: PBMCs or a T cell subset sorted from them (not recorded which). This clonotype originated in an adult woman who had mild COVID-19 (a few samples of this study predate the infection). Cell type and time point are not known. The chain links TRBV27 to TRBJ1-1; D remains unclear. The CDR3 nucleotides read TGTGCCAGCAGTCCCCGTGGCATGCACGCTTTCTTT. It translates to CASSPRGMHAFF.